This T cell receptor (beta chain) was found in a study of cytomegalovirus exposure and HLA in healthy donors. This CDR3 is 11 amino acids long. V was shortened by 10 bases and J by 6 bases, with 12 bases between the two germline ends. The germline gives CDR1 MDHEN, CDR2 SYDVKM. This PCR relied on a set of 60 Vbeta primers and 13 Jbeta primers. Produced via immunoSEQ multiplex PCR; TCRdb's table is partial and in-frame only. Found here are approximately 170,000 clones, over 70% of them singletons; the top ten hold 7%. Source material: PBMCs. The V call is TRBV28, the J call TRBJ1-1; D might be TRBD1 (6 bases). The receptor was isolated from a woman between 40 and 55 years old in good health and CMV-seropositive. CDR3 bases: TGTGCCACCGGGGGGCGGGCTGAAGCTTTCTTT. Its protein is CATGGRAEAFF.